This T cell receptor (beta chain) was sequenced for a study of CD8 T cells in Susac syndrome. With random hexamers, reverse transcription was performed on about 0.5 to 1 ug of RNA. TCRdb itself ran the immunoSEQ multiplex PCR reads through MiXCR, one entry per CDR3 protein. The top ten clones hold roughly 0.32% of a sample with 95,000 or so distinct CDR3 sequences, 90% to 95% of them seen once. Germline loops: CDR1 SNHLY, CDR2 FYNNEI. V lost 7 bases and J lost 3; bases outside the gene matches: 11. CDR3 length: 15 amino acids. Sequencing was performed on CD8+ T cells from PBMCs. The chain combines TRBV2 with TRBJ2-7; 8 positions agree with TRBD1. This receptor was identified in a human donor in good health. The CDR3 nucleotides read TGTGCCAGCACCCCGTCGGGACAGGCCGACTACGAGCAGTACTTC. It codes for CASTPSGQADYEQYF.